What follows are 12 T cell receptor beta chains derived from one specimen sequenced in a study of T-cell reconstitution after alpha-beta-depleted transplantation in children. A library of TCRbeta sequences, prepared with unique molecular identifiers, was generated. Using its own MiXCR run on the PCR reads, TCRdb lists one record per CDR3 protein. The repertoire has 230,000 or so distinct CDR3 sequences, approximately 9.9% of them found once; the top ten carry approximately 5%. Material: PBMCs from the stem cell graft donor, obtained from the stem cell graft. These receptors were taken from a human donor who donated a stem cell graft to a child with SCID.

With regard to this clonotype: A much larger clone differs from this one at a single base, so this may be a read error. The CDR3 here is CASSAGTGGRNEHFF. The CDR3 DNA is TGTGCCAGCAGCGCCGGGACAGGGGGCAGGAATGAGCATTTCTTC. The chain links TRBV9 to TRBJ2-1; TRBD1 aligns across 12 bases. CDR1 and CDR2 (germline): SGDLS, YYNGEE. There are 15 residues in the CDR3.

The V gene is TRBV18, the J gene TRBJ2-7; TRBD1 aligns across 10 bases. Germline values: CDR1 KGHSH, CDR2 LQKENI. This CDR3 contains 15 residues. The junction had 3 bases not matched to a gene; V was cut back by 0 bases and J by 4 bases. This CDR3 reads CASSPPGQGWYEQYF. The CDR3 DNA is TGTGCCAGCTCACCACCGGGACAGGGGTGGTACGAGCAGTACTTC.

The chain combines TRBV5-1 with TRBJ2-5; D remains ambiguous. Germline CDR1 reads SGHRS; CDR2 reads YFSETQ. Trimming cost V 0 bases and J 4 bases, with 7 bases left between them. This CDR3 is built from 13 residues. Here the CDR3 reads CASSLDYLETQYF. CDR3 sequence (DNA): TGCGCCAGCAGCTTGGACTACCTAGAGACCCAGTACTTC.

This clonotype was seen at least ten times. The rearrangement joins TRBV10-3 to TRBJ2-1, with D unresolved. CDR1 ENHRY and CDR2 SYGVKD come from the germline V gene. V shed 4 bases and J shed 8 bases, with 18 bases lying between them. The CDR3 sequence is 15 residues long. The CDR3 bases are TGTGCCATCAGTGCCAATGGTGGGTTAGTCGATGAGCAGTTCTTC. It yields the protein CAISANGGLVDEQFF.

This clonotype was detected many times. The chain joins TRBV20-1 to TRBJ2-5, with D perhaps TRBD2 (5 bases). The germline V and J ends were trimmed by 4 bases and 5 bases, with 20 bases remaining between them. The CDR3 is 15 residues long. Germline V gives CDR1 DFQATT, CDR2 SNEGSKA (reference sequence). CDR3 amino acids: CSAIYPKSRGETQYF. The CDR3 nucleotides are TGCAGTGCTATTTACCCCAAGTCTCGCGGGGAGACCCAGTACTTC.

This clonotype was seen a few times. CDR3 sequence (DNA): TGTGCCAGCAGGCCGGACAGGATACAGTCAGATACGCAGTATTTT. It is translated as CASRPDRIQSDTQYF. The V gene is TRBV6-1, the J gene TRBJ2-3, with 7 positions matching TRBD1. V was clipped by 6 bases and J by 4 bases; unmatched bases: 10. CDR1 is MNHNS, CDR2 SASEGT, per germline. CDR3 length: 15 residues.

This clonotype was found many times. The chain recombines TRBV20-1 with TRBJ2-7; tentative D call: TRBD2 (5 bases). Trimming removed 0 bases at V and 1 base at J, with 10 bases between. Germline V gene sequence: CDR1 DFQATT, CDR2 SNEGSKA (reference sequence). The CDR3 spans 14 residues. CDR3 residues: CSARDSGFSYEQYF. The CDR3 DNA reads as TGCAGTGCTAGAGATTCGGGATTTTCCTACGAGCAGTACTTC.

This clonotype has a count of ten or more. Here the CDR3 reads CASSLGGFTDTQYF. CDR3 nucleotides: TGCGCCAGCAGCCTCGGAGGATTCACAGATACGCAGTATTTT. The chain recombines TRBV5-1 with TRBJ2-3, with D tentatively TRBD2 (5 bases). Trimming took off 4 bases at V and 2 bases at J, with 11 bases between the two ends. Germline V gene lookup returns CDR1 SGHRS and CDR2 YFSETQ. The CDR3 has 14 amino acids. Combining the CDR3 with reference TRBV5-1 and TRBJ2-3 gives the whole variable domain KAGVTQTPRYLIKTRGQQVTLSCSPISGHRSVSWYQQTPGQGLQFLFEYFSETQRNKGNFPGRFSGRQFSNSRSEMNVSTLELGDSALYLCASSLGGFTDTQYFGPGTRLTVL.

This clonotype appeared many times. This chain uses TRBV3-1 with TRBJ2-2; 7 nucleotides line up with TRBD1. Trimming removed 0 bases from V and 5 bases from J; junction bases left unmatched: 3. CDR3 length: 15 residues. The V gene's germline CDR1 is LGHDT and CDR2 YNNKEL (reference sequence). The CDR3 nucleotides read TGTGCCAGCAGCCAAGAAGGACAGGTTACCGGGGAGCTGTTTTTT. As protein: CASSQEGQVTGELFF.

This clonotype came up many times. The chain combines TRBV12-3 or TRBV12-4 with TRBJ2-7; no reliable D call. Trimming removed 7 bases at V and 4 bases at J, with 11 bases between. The CDR3 runs 12 residues. CDR3 protein: CASTLTGYEQYF. CDR3 coding DNA: TGTGCCAGCACTCTTACTGGGTACGAGCAGTACTTC.

Ten or more counts support this clonotype. The rearrangement joins TRBV15 to TRBJ1-5; a weak D match, TRBD1 (5 bases). CDR1 is LNHNV, CDR2 YYDKDF, per germline (reference sequence). V shed 0 bases and J shed 0 bases, with 15 bases lying between them. The CDR3 runs 18 residues. The CDR3 region is CATSRDYPGLYSNQPQHF. In nucleotides, the CDR3 is TGTGCCACCAGCAGAGATTACCCAGGGCTCTATAGCAATCAGCCCCAGCATTTT.

The chain joins TRBV12-3 or TRBV12-4 to TRBJ2-2; D unresolved. V was clipped by 2 bases and J by 2 bases, with 3 bases between them. This CDR3 contains 13 residues. CDR3 sequence: CASSLINTGELFF. The CDR3 DNA follows: TGTGCCAGCAGTTTAATAAACACCGGGGAGCTGTTTTTT.